The T cell receptor beta chain under discussion was sequenced for a study of cytomegalovirus exposure and HLA in healthy donors. V lost 2 bases, J lost 4 bases, and 5 bases stayed unmatched. Germline values: CDR1 SEHNR, CDR2 FQNEAQ (reference sequence). The CDR3 runs to 16 residues. The data were produced by immunoSEQ multiplex PCR, yet TCRdb's version contains in-frame clones alone and is incomplete. Of about 110,000 clones detected, 90% to 97% appear once; the ten largest clones hold roughly 0.67%. This sequence was found in a woman aged 18-29 years in good health and CMV-seronegative. The chain carries TRBV7-9 and TRBJ1-4; 9 bases map to TRBD1. The material sequenced was PBMCs. CDR3 amino acids: CASSLLRQGVNEKLFF. Here the CDR3 DNA reads TGTGCCAGCAGCTTACTCCGACAGGGGGTTAATGAAAAACTGTTTTTT.